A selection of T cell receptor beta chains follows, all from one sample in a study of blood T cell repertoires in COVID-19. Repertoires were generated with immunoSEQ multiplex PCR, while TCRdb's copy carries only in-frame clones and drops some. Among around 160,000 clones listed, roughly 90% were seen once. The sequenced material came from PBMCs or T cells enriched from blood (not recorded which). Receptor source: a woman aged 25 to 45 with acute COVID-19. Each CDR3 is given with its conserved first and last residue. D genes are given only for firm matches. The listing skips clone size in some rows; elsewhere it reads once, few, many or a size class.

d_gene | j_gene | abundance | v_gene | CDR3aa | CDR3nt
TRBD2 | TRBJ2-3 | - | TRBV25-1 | CASRHSSGSADTQYF | TGTGCCAGCAGACATTCTAGCGGGAGTGCAGATACGCAGTATTTT
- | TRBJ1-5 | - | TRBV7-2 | CASNKQGSQEPQHF | TGTGCCAGCAACAAACAGGGATCTCAGGAGCCCCAGCATTTT
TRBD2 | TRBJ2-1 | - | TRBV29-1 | CSVDSTTTSAGGSNEQFF | TGCAGCGTTGATTCTACGACGACCTCAGCGGGAGGAAGCAATGAGCAGTTCTTC
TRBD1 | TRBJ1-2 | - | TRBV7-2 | CASSFRPGQDAGYTF | TGTGCCAGCAGCTTTCGTCCGGGACAGGATGCTGGCTACACCTTC
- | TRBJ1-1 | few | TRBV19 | CASIGEVEAFF | TGTGCCAGTATCGGGGAGGTTGAAGCTTTCTTT
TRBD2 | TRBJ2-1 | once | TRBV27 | CASSLSHPGLAGGSRYNEQFF | TGTGCCAGCAGTTTATCTCACCCCGGACTAGCGGGAGGGTCCCGCTACAATGAGCAGTTCTTC
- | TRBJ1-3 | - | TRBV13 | CASSLFYGSGNTIYF | TGTGCCAGCAGCTTATTCTACGGCTCTGGAAACACCATATATTTT
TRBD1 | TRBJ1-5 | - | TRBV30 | CAWSYRGNQPQHF | TGTGCCTGGAGCTACAGGGGTAATCAGCCCCAGCATTTT
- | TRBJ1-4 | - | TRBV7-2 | CASSLTGFNEKLFF | TGTGCCAGCAGCTTGACAGGATTTAATGAAAAACTGTTTTTT
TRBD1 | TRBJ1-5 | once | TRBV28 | CASSMTGAKKRNQPQHF | TGTGCCAGCAGTATGACAGGGGCGAAAAAAAGGAATCAGCCCCAGCATTTT
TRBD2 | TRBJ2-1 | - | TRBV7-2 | CASSTGLAGGNEQFF | TGTGCCAGCAGCACCGGACTAGCGGGAGGAAATGAGCAGTTCTTC
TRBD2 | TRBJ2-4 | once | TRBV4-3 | CASSQDGLAGRAKNIQYF | TGCGCCAGCAGCCAAGATGGTCTAGCGGGAAGAGCCAAAAACATTCAGTACTTC
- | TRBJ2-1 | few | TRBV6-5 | CASNSVNEQFF | TGTGCCAGCAACTCCGTCAATGAGCAGTTCTTC
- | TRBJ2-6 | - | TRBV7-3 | CASSLSFSGANVLTF | TGTGCCAGCAGCTTATCCTTTTCTGGGGCCAACGTCCTGACTTTC
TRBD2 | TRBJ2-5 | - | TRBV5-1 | CASNLGGVSQETQYF | TGCGCCAGCAACCTGGGAGGGGTCTCCCAAGAGACCCAGTACTTC
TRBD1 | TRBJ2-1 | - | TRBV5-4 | CASSFTGAREQFF | TGTGCCAGCAGCTTCACAGGGGCTCGTGAGCAGTTCTTC
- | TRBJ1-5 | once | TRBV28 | CASSSDPDNKPQHF | TGTGCCAGCAGTTCGGACCCGGACAATAAGCCCCAGCATTTT
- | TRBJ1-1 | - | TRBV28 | CASSLQLNTEAFF | TGTGCCAGCAGTTTACAACTCAACACTGAAGCTTTCTTT
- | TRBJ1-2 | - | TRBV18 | CASSLPRSGSDGYTF | TGTGCCAGCTCCCTTCCAAGGTCAGGGTCTGATGGCTACACCTTC
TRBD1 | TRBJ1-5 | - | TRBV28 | CASSPLDRGYQPQHF | TGTGCCAGCAGTCCTTTGGACAGGGGATATCAGCCCCAGCATTTT
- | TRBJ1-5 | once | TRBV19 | CASAAGYSNQPQHF | TGTGCCAGTGCCGCGGGGTATAGCAATCAGCCCCAGCATTTT
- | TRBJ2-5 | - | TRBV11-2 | CASSLTGLETQYF | TGTGCCAGCAGCTTAACCGGGTTAGAGACCCAGTACTTC
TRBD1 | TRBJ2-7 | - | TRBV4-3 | CASSQRQGAYEQYF | TGCGCCAGCAGCCAACGACAGGGTGCCTACGAGCAGTACTTC
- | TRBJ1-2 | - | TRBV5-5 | CASSLDRDYGYTF | TGTGCCAGCAGCTTGGATCGGGACTATGGCTACACCTTC
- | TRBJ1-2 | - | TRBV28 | CASSLRGILNYGYTF | TGTGCCAGCAGTTTAAGAGGGATCCTAAACTATGGCTACACCTTC
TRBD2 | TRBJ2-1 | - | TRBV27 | CASRLAGANEQFF | TGTGCCAGCAGGCTAGCGGGAGCGAATGAGCAGTTCTTC
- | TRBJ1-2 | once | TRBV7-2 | CASSSWGGTNYGYTF | TGTGCCAGCAGCTCCTGGGGAGGGACTAACTATGGCTACACCTTC
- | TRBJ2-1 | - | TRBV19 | CASRKRTLYNEQFF | TGTGCCAGTAGAAAGCGGACCCTATACAATGAGCAGTTCTTC
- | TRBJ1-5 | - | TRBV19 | CASSSLGQRQPQHF | TGTGCCAGTAGTTCCCTGGGACAACGTCAGCCCCAGCATTTT